This paragraph covers one TCR beta chain sequence. V dropped 0 bases and J dropped 5 bases, with 10 bases sitting between them. Germline lookup yields CDR1 LNHNV and CDR2 YYDKDF (reference sequence). The CDR3 has 14 residues. Blood replicates held 0.5 ug DNA, tumor or normal breast about 1.5 ug, two each. Sequencing used immunoSEQ multiplex PCR; TCRdb keeps in-frame clones, though not all of them. The table has 450 to 550 clones, approximately 80% seen once; the top ten hold about 20%. The data belong to a study of early stage breast cancer tumors. Normal breast often needed roughly 100-310 mg of tissue for enough DNA.

This TCR derives from a person aged 40 to 50 with breast cancer. The material sequenced was normal breast tissue next to the tumor. V is TRBV15 and J is TRBJ1-2, with D hard to call. The CDR3 DNA sequence: TGTGCCACCAGCAGAGATCCAGCGAGTTATGGCTACACCTTC. Residues: CATSRDPASYGYTF.